One TCR beta chain is described in this entry. These data originate in a study of Ad26.COV2.S vaccination and SARS-CoV-2 variants. The repertoire was sequenced with immunoSEQ multiplex PCR; TCRdb's copy has only in-frame clones and lacks some. The sample contains around 100,000 clones, 60% to 85% of which appear only once. The TCR comes from a human donor who had recovered from COVID-19. The sequencing used peripheral blood, collected after recovery from COVID-19.

This chain's CDR3 is CASSFWGATEAFF. The DNA for the CDR3 is TGTGCCAGCAGTTTCTGGGGGGCCACTGAAGCTTTCTTT. The V gene is TRBV27, the J gene TRBJ1-1, with TRBD1 as a possible D gene (6 bases). Trimming cost V 3 bases and J 4 bases, with 9 bases left between them. CDR1 and CDR2 from the germline V gene are MNHEY and SMNVEV (reference sequence). This CDR3 is 13 amino acids long.